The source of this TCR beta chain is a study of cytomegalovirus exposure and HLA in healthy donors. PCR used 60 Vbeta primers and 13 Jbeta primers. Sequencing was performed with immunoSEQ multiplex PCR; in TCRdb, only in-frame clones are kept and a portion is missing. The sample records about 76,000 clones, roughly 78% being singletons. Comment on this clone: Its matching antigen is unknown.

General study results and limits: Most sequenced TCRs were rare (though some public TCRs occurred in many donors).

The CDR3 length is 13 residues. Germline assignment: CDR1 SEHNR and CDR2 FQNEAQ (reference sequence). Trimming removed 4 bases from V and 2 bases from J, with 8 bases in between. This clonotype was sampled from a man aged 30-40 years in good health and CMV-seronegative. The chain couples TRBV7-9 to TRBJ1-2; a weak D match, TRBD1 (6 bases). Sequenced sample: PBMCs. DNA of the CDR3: TGTGCCAGCAGCTCCAGGGGAAACTATGGCTACACCTTC. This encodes CASSSRGNYGYTF.